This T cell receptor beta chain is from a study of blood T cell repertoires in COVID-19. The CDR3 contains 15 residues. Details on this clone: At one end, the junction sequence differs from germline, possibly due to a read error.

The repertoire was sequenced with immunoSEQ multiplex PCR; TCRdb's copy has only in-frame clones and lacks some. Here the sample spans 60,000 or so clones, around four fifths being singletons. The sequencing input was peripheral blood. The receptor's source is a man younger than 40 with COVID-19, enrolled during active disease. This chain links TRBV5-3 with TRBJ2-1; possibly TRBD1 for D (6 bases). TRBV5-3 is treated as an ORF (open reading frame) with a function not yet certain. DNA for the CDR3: TGTGCCAGAGTCCCGGAGGACAGTCAGGGCAATGAGCTGTTCTTC. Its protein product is CARVPEDSQGNELFF.